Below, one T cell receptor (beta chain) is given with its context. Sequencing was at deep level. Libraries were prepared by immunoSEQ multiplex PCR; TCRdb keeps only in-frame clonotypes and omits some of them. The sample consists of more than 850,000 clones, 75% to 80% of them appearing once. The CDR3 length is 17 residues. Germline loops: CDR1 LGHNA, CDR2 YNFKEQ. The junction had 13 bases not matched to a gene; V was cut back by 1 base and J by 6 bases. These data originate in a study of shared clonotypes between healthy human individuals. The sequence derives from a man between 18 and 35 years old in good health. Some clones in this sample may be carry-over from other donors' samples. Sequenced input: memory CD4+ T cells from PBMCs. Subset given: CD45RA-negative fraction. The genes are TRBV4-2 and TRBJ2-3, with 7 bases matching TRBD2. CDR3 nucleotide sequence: TGTGCCAGCAGCCAAGGTGGCGGCGGGAGTGTTGGGGATACGCAGTATTTT. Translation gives CASSQGGGGSVGDTQYF.